This entry lists 8 T cell receptor beta chains sequenced from one sample in a study of blood T cell repertoires in COVID-19. The method was immunoSEQ multiplex PCR; TCRdb's version includes in-frame clones alone and lacks a portion of them. The sample shows around 140,000 clones, about nine tenths of them seen only once. The sequenced material came from PBMCs or T cells enriched from blood (not recorded which). These receptors were collected from a woman aged 40-49 years who had been exposed to COVID-19.

The chain joins TRBV10-3 to TRBJ2-1, with D unclear. V was clipped by 2 bases and J by 7 bases, with 9 bases between them. Germline CDR1 ENHRY, CDR2 SYGVKD. CDR3 length: 13 amino acids. The CDR3 DNA sequence: TGTGCCATCAGTGAGGAAGCGTGGAATGAGCAGTTCTTC. Translating gives CAISEEAWNEQFF.

The chain combines TRBV28 with TRBJ2-1; D unresolved. Trimming left V 7 bases short and J 6 bases short, with 13 bases between. CDR3 size: 13 residues. CDR1 and CDR2 from the germline V gene are MDHEN and SYDVKM. CDR3 protein: CASITGLGNEQFF. CDR3 bases: TGTGCCAGCATCACCGGGTTGGGCAATGAGCAGTTCTTC.

About this clone itself: Other nucleotide sequences in the sample specify the same CDR3. CDR3 in DNA: TGTGCCAGCAGTAGACAGGGGAACACTGAAGCTTTCTTT. Translated: CASSRQGNTEAFF. The J gene is TRBJ1-1, the V gene TRBV6-5; TRBD1 aligns across 7 bases. CDR1 MNHEY and CDR2 SVGAGI come from the germline V gene. This CDR3 contains 13 residues. Germline trimming cut 5 bases from V and 1 base from J; bases unmatched to any gene: 1.

V usage is TRBV27 and J usage is TRBJ1-4; 8 bases map to TRBD1. Per the germline V gene, CDR1 is MNHEY and CDR2 is SMNVEV (reference sequence). The CDR3 totals 15 residues. V shed 3 bases and J 5 bases; nucleotides not matched to a gene: 5. CDR3 nucleotide sequence: TGTGCCAGCAGTTTCCTACAGGGGGGAAATGAAAAACTGTTTTTT. This gives the protein CASSFLQGGNEKLFF.

This rearrangement joins TRBV4-2 to TRBJ1-5; TRBD1 matches 9 bases. The germline gives CDR1 LGHNA, CDR2 YNFKEQ. This CDR3 region has 14 residues. V trimming: 0 bases; J trimming: 16 bases; junction bases outside the gene matches: 10. The CDR3: CASSQDKGQGKEHF. CDR3 sequence (DNA): TGTGCCAGCAGCCAAGACAAGGGACAGGGAAAAGAACATTTT.

The chain recombines TRBV9 with TRBJ1-5; tentative D call: TRBD1 (6 bases). The CDR3 covers 16 residues. The germline CDR1 and CDR2 sequences are SGDLS and YYNGEE. Trimming cost V 0 bases and J 3 bases, with 13 bases left between them. The CDR3 loop reads CASSVGIGGNNQPQHF. CDR3 nucleotide sequence: TGTGCCAGCAGCGTAGGTATAGGGGGTAACAATCAGCCCCAGCATTTT.

This chain joins TRBV4-2 and TRBJ2-3; 11 positions agree with TRBD2. The CDR3 has 17 amino acids. Germline V gene data show CDR1 as LGHNA and CDR2 as YNFKEQ. V lost 4 bases and J lost 6; bases outside the gene matches: 12. The CDR3, as DNA: TGTGCCAGCAGCCCCCCAGGGCTAGCGGGGGGTTGGGATACGCAGTATTTT. Translation gives CASSPPGLAGGWDTQYF.

The genes are TRBV27 and TRBJ1-6; D is unclear. Per germline, CDR1 MNHEY and CDR2 SMNVEV (reference sequence). The CDR3 runs 14 residues. V lost 2 bases and J lost 7, with 9 bases in between. The CDR3 nucleotides read TGTGCCAGCAGTTTAATGAGTACGAATTCACCCCTCCACTTT. Amino acids: CASSLMSTNSPLHF.